This T cell receptor (beta chain) stems from a study of blood T cell repertoires in COVID-19. Study-wide context: The analysed material was cDNA or gDNA that came from T cells, B-cell-depleted T cells, or PBMCs.

The CDR3 runs to 12 residues. Per germline, CDR1 SGDLS and CDR2 YYNGEE. The junction had 3 bases not matched to a gene; V was cut back by 4 bases and J by 5 bases. Assay: immunoSEQ multiplex PCR; the TCRdb copy retains only in-frame clones and omits some. The data show around 55,000 clones, roughly 90% seen once. The receptor's source is a man in his 60s with active COVID-19. The rearrangement uses TRBV9 and TRBJ2-7; 7 bases match TRBD1. The sequenced sample was peripheral blood. The CDR3 DNA follows: TGTGCCAGCAGCTTCGACAGGGACGAGCAGTACTTC. This translates into CASSFDRDEQYF.